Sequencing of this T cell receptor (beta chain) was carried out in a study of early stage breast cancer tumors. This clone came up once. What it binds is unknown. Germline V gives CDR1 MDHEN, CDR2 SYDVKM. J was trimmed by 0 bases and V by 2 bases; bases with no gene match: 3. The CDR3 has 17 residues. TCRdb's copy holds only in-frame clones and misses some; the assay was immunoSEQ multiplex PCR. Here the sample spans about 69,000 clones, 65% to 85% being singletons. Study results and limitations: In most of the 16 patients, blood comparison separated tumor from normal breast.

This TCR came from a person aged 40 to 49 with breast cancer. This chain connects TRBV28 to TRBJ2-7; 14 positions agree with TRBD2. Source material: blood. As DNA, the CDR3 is TGTGCCAGCAGTTTACCCGGGACTAGCGGGAGCTCCTACGAGCAGTACTTC. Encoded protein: CASSLPGTSGSSYEQYF. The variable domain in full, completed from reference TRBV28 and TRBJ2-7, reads DVKVTQSSRYLVKRTGEKVFLECVQDMDHENMFWYRQDPGLGLRLIYFSYDVKMKEKGDIPEGYSVSREKKERFSLILESASTNQTSMYLCASSLPGTSGSSYEQYFGPGTRLTVT.